The T cell receptor (beta chain) described here comes from a study of T cells in Graves' hyperthyroidism and ophthalmopathy. Whole-study findings and limits: Among clonotypes expanded in thyroid above 0.001, most were also found in blood.

Worth noting for this clonotype: Its target is unknown.

The hyperthyroidism was newly diagnosed and had lasted under 2 months; the patients were aged 18 to 65. The study excluded patients with uncontrolled infection, other autoimmune disease, pregnancy or lactation. Amplified TCR beta CDR3 regions came from RNA transcripts. When the TCR CDR3 underwent first-round RT-PCR, the HTBI primer set was used. TCRdb re-called the multiplex PCR reads with MiXCR, one entry per CDR3 protein. Of 450,000 to 600,000 distinct CDR3 sequences in the sample, around 15% were seen once. The V gene lost 3 bases and the J gene lost 1 base, with 7 bases spanning the gap. Germline V gives CDR1 SGHTA, CDR2 FQGNSA. The CDR3 has 14 amino acids.

The gene calls are TRBV7-2 and TRBJ2-4, with D perhaps matching TRBD1 (6 bases). The TCR originated in a woman between 40 and 50 years old with Graves' hyperthyroidism. Material for sequencing was blood. CDR3 in DNA: TGTGCCAGCAGCTTGGGGGCGGCCAAAAACATTCAGTACTTC. Amino acids: CASSLGAAKNIQYF.